One and the same sample provided the 27 T cell receptor beta chains below, sequenced in a study of post-analysis software for immune sequencing data. Study observations and caveats: Patients had higher frequencies than controls of about five TRBV segments, including TRBV5-6, TRBV5-1 and TRBV20-1.

Unique molecular identifiers were present in the TCR beta cDNA libraries. TCRdb re-analysed the PCR reads in MiXCR, keeping a single row per CDR3 protein. This sample has about 430,000 distinct CDR3 sequences; roughly 40% occur once, and the top ten carry under 9%. For these receptors, no antigen is known. Material for sequencing was blood. These receptors all stem from a girl under 10 years old with multiple sclerosis.

This clonotype appeared a single time. The rearrangement joins TRBV9 to TRBJ2-1; the match to TRBD2 covers 8 bases. The V and J ends lost 0 bases and 6 bases, in that order; junction bases with no gene match: 5. CDR3 length: 15 amino acids. Germline V gives CDR1 SGDLS, CDR2 YYNGEE. CDR3 region: CASSVADSGINEQFF. The CDR3 bases are TGTGCCAGCAGCGTAGCAGATAGCGGGATCAATGAGCAGTTCTTC.

In this sample, this clonotype turned up once. This chain joins TRBV6-5 and TRBJ2-1; D possibly matches TRBD1 or TRBD2 (5 bases each). The germline V gene has CDR1 MNHEY and CDR2 SVGAGI. CDR3 size: 15 residues. V lost 0 bases and J 5 bases, leaving 11 bases between the germline ends. The CDR3 sequence is CASSYSGPGHNEQFF. The CDR3 region has the DNA TGTGCCAGCAGTTACTCGGGACCCGGCCACAATGAGCAGTTCTTC.

The V call is TRBV6-5, the J call TRBJ2-1; D is perhaps TRBD1 (6 bases). This CDR3 has 13 amino acids. Between the trimmed V and J ends, which lost 6 bases and 4 bases, there was a span of 10 bases. Germline lookup yields CDR1 MNHEY and CDR2 SVGAGI. The CDR3 DNA sequence: TGTGCCAGCAGGAGGACAGTGTACAATGAGCAGTTCTTC. The encoded protein is CASRRTVYNEQFF.

V usage is TRBV7-3 and J usage is TRBJ1-1; TRBD1 aligns across 11 bases. This CDR3 has 15 amino acids. J lost 8 bases, V lost 0 bases, and 5 bases had no gene match. In germline, CDR1 is SGHTA, CDR2 FQGTGA. The CDR3 sequence is CASSLTGTGGVEAFF. DNA of the CDR3: TGTGCCAGCAGCTTAACCGGGACAGGGGGGGTCGAAGCTTTCTTT.

V usage is TRBV4-1 and J usage is TRBJ1-1; D is ambiguous. The CDR3 totals 14 residues. Between the trimmed V and J ends, which lost 0 bases and 5 bases, there was a span of 10 bases. The germline gives CDR1 MGHRA, CDR2 YSYEKL. Here the CDR3 DNA reads TGCGCCAGCAGCCAAGATCCGGTTCTTACTGAAGCTTTCTTT. Residues: CASSQDPVLTEAFF.

This clonotype was picked up a small number of times. J is TRBJ2-3 and V is TRBV4-1; D is perhaps TRBD1 or TRBD2 (7 bases each). Germline loops: CDR1 MGHRA, CDR2 YSYEKL. CDR3 length: 15 amino acids. V was pared by 0 bases and J by 9 bases, with 16 bases between. In DNA form, the CDR3 reads TGCGCCAGCAGCCAAGAGGGAAACAGGGGAGGGACGCAGTATTTT. Its protein product is CASSQEGNRGGTQYF.

The J gene is TRBJ2-4, the V gene TRBV4-1, with a weak D call TRBD2 (7 bases). TRBJ2-7 explains the end of the DNA better; the J call may be wrong. The CDR3 length is 14 residues. The germline V gene has CDR1 MGHRA and CDR2 YSYEKL. CDR3 amino acids: CASSPTGRAYEQYF. As DNA, the CDR3 is TGCGCCAGCAGCCCCACAGGGAGGGCCTACGAGCAGTACTTC.

CDR3 sequence reads: CSVRTDGDTDTQYF. The CDR3 nucleotides are TGCAGCGTTCGAACTGACGGAGACACAGATACGCAGTATTTT. The chain uses TRBV29-1 and TRBJ2-3; no clear D. V was pared by 5 bases and J by 2 bases, with 14 bases between. CDR3 length: 14 residues. Looked up from germline, CDR1 is SQVTM and CDR2 is ANQGSEA.

The CDR3 region has the DNA TGTGCCTTCGGTGGACTAGCGTTCTCCTACGAGCAGTACTTC. Amino acids: CAFGGLAFSYEQYF. This chain links TRBV14 with TRBJ2-7; the match to TRBD2 covers 9 bases. The ends lost 11 bases at V and 0 bases at J; junction bases unmatched: 8. Germline CDR1 and CDR2: SGHDN and FVKESK. The CDR3 runs to 14 residues.

The chain joins TRBV3-1 to TRBJ2-7; D ambiguous. The CDR3 has 13 amino acids. Trimming removed 1 base from V and 2 bases from J, with 6 bases in between. CDR1 is LGHDT and CDR2 is YNNKEL in the germline V gene (reference sequence). The CDR3 loop is CASSQVTTYEQYF. The CDR3 DNA sequence: TGTGCCAGCAGCCAAGTAACGACCTACGAGCAGTACTTC.

V is TRBV29-1 and J is TRBJ2-1; tentatively, D is TRBD1 or TRBD2 (7 bases each). The CDR3 contains 14 residues. Germline V lookup: CDR1 SQVTM, CDR2 ANQGSEA. V lost 4 bases and J lost 9, with 19 bases in between. The CDR3, as DNA: TGCAGCGTTGCCTGGGGGGGCAGGGGGATTGAGCAGTTCTTC. Amino acids: CSVAWGGRGIEQFF.

The chain uses TRBV14 and TRBJ2-5, with 8 bases fitting TRBD2. Germline values: CDR1 SGHDN, CDR2 FVKESK. The CDR3 runs to 18 residues. Losses at the gene ends were 0 bases for V and 1 base for J; bases not matched to a gene: 10. The CDR3 sequence is CASSQDLRAGVRQETQYF. CDR3 coding DNA: TGTGCCAGCAGCCAAGACTTAAGAGCGGGAGTTCGCCAAGAGACCCAGTACTTC.

The genes are TRBV5-6 and TRBJ2-1; D might be TRBD2 (7 bases). TRBJ2-7 explains the end of the DNA better; the J call may be wrong. The CDR3 length is 12 residues. Germline V gene sequence: CDR1 SGHDT, CDR2 YYEEEE. CDR3 loop: CASSFGGHGQYF. As DNA, the CDR3 is TGTGCCAGCAGCTTCGGGGGGCATGGGCAGTACTTC.

This clonotype appeared a few times. The V and J genes are TRBV5-1 and TRBJ1-1, with unresolved D. Looked up from germline, CDR1 is SGHRS and CDR2 is YFSETQ. V dropped 0 bases and J dropped 1 base, with 7 bases sitting between them. This CDR3 is 14 amino acids long. CDR3 in DNA: TGCGCCAGCAGCTTGGAGAGCACGAACACTGAAGCTTTCTTT. Translating gives CASSLESTNTEAFF.

CDR3 in amino acids: CASSQDPPGRLRGGYTF. In DNA form, the CDR3 reads TGCGCCAGCAGCCAAGATCCTCCCGGGAGATTACGTGGTGGCTACACCTTC. The V call is TRBV4-3, the J call TRBJ1-2; D remains unclear. CDR1 and CDR2 (germline): LGHNA, YSLEER. Between the trimmed V and J ends, which lost 0 bases and 7 bases, there was a span of 21 bases. This CDR3 region has 17 residues.

The chain links TRBV6-2 or TRBV6-3 to TRBJ1-2, with D possibly TRBD1 on 5 matching bases. The CDR3 totals 15 residues. Trimming cost V 4 bases and J 4 bases, with 16 bases left between them. Germline values: CDR1 MNHEY, CDR2 SVGEGT. The CDR3 sequence is CASSSAGGPFYGYTF. The CDR3 DNA follows: TGTGCCAGCAGTTCGGCGGGGGGACCCTTCTATGGCTACACCTTC.

This clonotype was picked up a small number of times. The CDR3 loop reads CASSSTSGLVGLYNEQFF. The CDR3, as DNA: TGCGCCAGCAGCTCAACCTCGGGCCTGGTGGGACTCTACAATGAGCAGTTCTTC. This chain joins TRBV5-1 and TRBJ2-1; D possibly corresponds to TRBD2 (6 bases). The V gene lost 3 bases and the J gene lost 3 bases, with 22 bases spanning the gap. In germline, CDR1 is SGHRS, CDR2 YFSETQ. The length of the CDR3 is 18 residues.

The chain uses TRBV27 and TRBJ1-5, with D hard to call. Trimming took 2 bases from V and 6 from J, leaving 14 bases between them. Germline CDR1 MNHEY, CDR2 SMNVEV (reference sequence). The CDR3 loop spans 15 amino acids. CDR3 loop: CASSLDGRGSQPQHF. Here the CDR3 DNA reads TGTGCCAGCAGTTTAGACGGACGGGGTTCTCAGCCCCAGCATTTT.

The gene calls are TRBV7-9 and TRBJ2-1; D might be TRBD1 (5 bases). The V gene lost 4 bases and the J gene lost 0 bases, with 19 bases spanning the gap. The CDR3 contains 18 residues. Germline CDR1 reads SEHNR; CDR2 reads FQNEAQ (reference sequence). The CDR3 DNA sequence: TGTGCCAGCAGCTCATCCCCCTCCGACAGAAGCTCCTACAATGAGCAGTTCTTC. Residues: CASSSSPSDRSSYNEQFF.

Only a few counts were recorded for this clonotype. The chain couples TRBV12-3 or TRBV12-4 to TRBJ2-7; the D is unclear. This CDR3 spans 13 amino acids. Between the trimmed V and J ends, which lost 6 bases and 6 bases, there was a span of 15 bases. CDR3: CASSQANGVEQYF. The CDR3 DNA reads TGTGCCAGCAGCCAAGCAAACGGCGTCGAGCAGTACTTC.

The V gene is TRBV20-1, the J gene TRBJ1-2, with 8 bases aligning to TRBD1. Losses at the gene ends were 5 bases for V and 5 bases for J; bases not matched to a gene: 7. The CDR3 length is 13 residues. Germline CDR1 is DFQATT and CDR2 is SNEGSKA (reference sequence). This CDR3 reads CSAYLGTGYGYTF. The CDR3 nucleotides are TGCAGTGCTTATCTGGGGACAGGATATGGCTACACCTTC.

This clonotype was recorded once. CDR3 DNA: TGTGCCAGCAGCGACGGGACACACCAAAACATTCAGTACTTC. Translation gives CASSDGTHQNIQYF. V and J are TRBV7-2 and TRBJ2-4; D might be TRBD1 (6 bases). The CDR3 has 14 amino acids. CDR1 is SGHTA, CDR2 FQGNSA, per germline. Trimming stripped 5 bases from V and 5 bases from J, with 13 bases between.

This clonotype was counted ten times or more. The J gene is TRBJ2-3, the V gene TRBV29-1; 7 positions agree with TRBD1. Trimming took 4 bases from V and 3 from J; bases not matched to a gene: 4. Germline CDR1 SQVTM, CDR2 ANQGSEA. The CDR3 is made up of 13 amino acids. DNA of the CDR3: TGCAGCGTTGTCGGGACAGCGACAGATACGCAGTATTTT. This sequence encodes CSVVGTATDTQYF.

The rearrangement links TRBV20-1 to TRBJ1-5; D possibly corresponds to TRBD1 (5 bases). From germline, CDR1 is DFQATT and CDR2 SNEGSKA (reference sequence). Trimming stripped 3 bases from V and 7 bases from J, with 10 bases between. The CDR3 contains 12 residues. For the CDR3, the DNA is TGCAGTGCTAGTCAGGGAGACCAGCCCCAGCATTTT. The encoded protein is CSASQGDQPQHF.

The chain employs TRBV7-9 and TRBJ2-1, with D possibly matching TRBD2 (5 bases). This CDR3 has 15 residues. Trimming took off 6 bases at V and 0 bases at J, with 12 bases between the two ends. Germline CDR1 is SEHNR and CDR2 is FQNEAQ (reference sequence). The CDR3 protein is CASRPFGVSYNEQFF. In DNA, the CDR3 is TGTGCCAGCAGACCCTTCGGGGTCTCCTACAATGAGCAGTTCTTC.

The rearrangement joins TRBV6-2 or TRBV6-3 to TRBJ1-1; no clear D gene. V was pared by 2 bases and J by 4 bases, with 23 bases between. Germline loops: CDR1 MNHEY, CDR2 SVGEGT. The CDR3 is made up of 18 amino acids. Written as DNA, the CDR3 is TGTGCCAGCAGTTACCCCCGGACGGGTAGGGATGAGAGCACTGAAGCTTTCTTT. Translating it yields CASSYPRTGRDESTEAFF.

This chain uses TRBV4-2 with TRBJ1-2; D gene unclear. Trimming left V 3 bases short and J 4 bases short, with 15 bases between. Germline assignment: CDR1 LGHNA and CDR2 YNFKEQ. The CDR3 consists of 15 residues. In DNA form, the CDR3 reads TGTGCCAGCAGCCATTCCGACCTATCGGTCTATGGCTACACCTTC. Translated, it gives CASSHSDLSVYGYTF.